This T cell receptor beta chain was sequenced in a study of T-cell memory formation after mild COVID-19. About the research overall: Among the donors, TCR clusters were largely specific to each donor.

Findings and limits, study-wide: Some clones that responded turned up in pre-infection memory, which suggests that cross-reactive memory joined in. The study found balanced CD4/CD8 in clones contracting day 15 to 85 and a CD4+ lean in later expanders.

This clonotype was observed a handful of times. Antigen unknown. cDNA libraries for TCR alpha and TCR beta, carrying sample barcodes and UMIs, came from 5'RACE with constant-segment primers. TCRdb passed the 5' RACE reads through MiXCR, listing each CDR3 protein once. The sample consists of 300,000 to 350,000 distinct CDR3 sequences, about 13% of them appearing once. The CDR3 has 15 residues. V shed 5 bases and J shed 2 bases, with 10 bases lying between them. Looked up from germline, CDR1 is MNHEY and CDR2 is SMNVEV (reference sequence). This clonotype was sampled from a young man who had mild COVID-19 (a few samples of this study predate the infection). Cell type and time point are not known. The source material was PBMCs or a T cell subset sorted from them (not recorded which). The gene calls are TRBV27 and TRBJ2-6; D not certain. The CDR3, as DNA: TGTGCCAGCAGTCCGAGACCAACTGGGGCCAACGTCCTGACTTTC. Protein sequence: CASSPRPTGANVLTF.